Each of the 14 T cell receptor beta chains below was sequenced from the same sample in a study of OX40 agonist ivuxolimab in advanced cancers. Assay used: immunoSEQ multiplex PCR; TCRdb lists only in-frame clones, some missing. The sample yields some 65,000 clones, around 86% seen once. The sample was CD4+ or CD8+ T cells sorted from blood, taken in a trial of the OX40 agonist ivuxolimab. The receptors were sampled from an adult with an advanced solid tumor such as melanoma, head and neck, liver or kidney cancer.

V and J are TRBV11-1 and TRBJ2-4; TRBD1 aligns across 8 bases. CDR3 length equals 15 residues. Germline values: CDR1 SGHAT, CDR2 FQDESV (reference sequence). Germline trimming cut 7 bases from V and 3 bases from J; bases unmatched to any gene: 8. CDR3 sequence: CASTKTGVGKNIQYF. CDR3 coding DNA: TGTGCCAGCACCAAGACAGGGGTGGGCAAAAACATTCAGTACTTC.

The rearrangement uses TRBV11-2 and TRBJ2-7; 11 bases fit TRBD1. This CDR3 spans 15 amino acids. J was trimmed by 7 bases and V by 1 base; bases with no gene match: 6. From germline, CDR1 is SGHAT and CDR2 FQNNGV. Here the CDR3 DNA reads TGTGCCAGCAGCTTAGGAGGACAGGGGGCTAAAGAGCAGTACTTC. Translating it yields CASSLGGQGAKEQYF.

A word on this clone: At the DNA level, this CDR3 is encoded by other sequences in the same sample as well. V is TRBV4-1 and J is TRBJ2-2; 13 bases map to TRBD2. CDR1 and CDR2 (germline): MGHRA, YSYEKL. There are 15 residues in the CDR3. V shed 6 bases, J shed 5 bases, and the junction held 3 bases outside the gene matches. CDR3 sequence: CASSRLAGGTGELFF. The CDR3 DNA is TGCGCCAGCAGTCGACTAGCGGGGGGAACCGGGGAGCTGTTTTTT.

The CDR3 region is CASSGTQGAAGNTIYF. The CDR3 bases are TGTGCCAGCAGTGGGACCCAGGGGGCAGCCGGAAACACCATATATTTT. The chain has TRBV9 and TRBJ1-3; 8 nucleotides align to TRBD1. Germline CDR1 reads SGDLS; CDR2 reads YYNGEE. The CDR3 covers 16 residues. V was pared by 5 bases and J by 4 bases, with 11 bases of the junction left unmatched.

This clone was recorded only once. The J gene is TRBJ1-4, the V gene TRBV14; weak D call: TRBD1 (5 bases). Germline loops: CDR1 SGHDN, CDR2 FVKESK. Trimming took 4 bases from V and 8 from J, leaving 14 bases between them. This CDR3 is 14 amino acids long. The CDR3 bases are TGTGCCAGCAGCCCGCAGGCTGGGGGGGAAAAACTGTTTTTT. This translates into CASSPQAGGEKLFF.

The CDR3, as DNA: TGTGCCAGCAGCAAAGACGGGGATGGCAGCGACTCTGGGGCCAACGTCCTGACTTTC. This encodes CASSKDGDGSDSGANVLTF. The genes are TRBV21-1 and TRBJ2-6; TRBD2 is the table's D call and was not checked against the DNA. TRBV21-1 is a pseudogene segment. The CDR3 runs to 19 residues.

V and J are TRBV7-9 and TRBJ1-4; D gene ambiguous. The germline V gene encodes CDR1 SEHNR and CDR2 FQNEAQ (reference sequence). Trimming stripped 5 bases from V and 3 bases from J, with 16 bases between. CDR3 length: 16 residues. CDR3: CASSPTGRTANEKLFF. The DNA of the CDR3 is TGTGCCAGCAGCCCAACCGGCCGTACAGCTAATGAAAAACTGTTTTTT.

J is TRBJ1-2 and V is TRBV5-4, with D perhaps TRBD1 (6 bases). The V and J ends lost 1 base and 4 bases respectively, with 14 bases between them. CDR1 is SGHNT, CDR2 YYREEE, per germline (reference sequence). This CDR3 has 15 amino acids. CDR3 DNA: TGTGCCAGCAGCTTGTTGACAGGAGATTCCTATGGCTACACCTTC. It is translated as CASSLLTGDSYGYTF.

This clone was seen only a few times. V is TRBV4-1 and J is TRBJ1-6; 8 bases line up with TRBD1. The CDR3 has 15 residues. The germline gives CDR1 MGHRA, CDR2 YSYEKL. The ends lost 5 bases at V and 8 bases at J; junction bases unmatched: 8. The CDR3 region has the DNA TGCGCCAGCAGCAAACAGGGGGTCTGGGATTCACCCCTCCACTTT. Amino acids: CASSKQGVWDSPLHF.

The chain links TRBV20-1 to TRBJ1-1; no firm D call. The CDR3 is 11 residues long. V lost 2 bases and J lost 4, with 5 bases in between. The germline V gene encodes CDR1 DFQATT and CDR2 SNEGSKA (reference sequence). CDR3 in DNA: TGCAGTGCTAGAAGTGGCACTGAAGCTTTCTTT. It specifies CSARSGTEAFF.

The genes are TRBV10-3 and TRBJ2-2, with TRBD1 matching 10 bases. Germline CDR1 ENHRY, CDR2 SYGVKD. V dropped 6 bases and J dropped 6; count of bases not matched to a gene: 7. The CDR3 has 15 amino acids. The CDR3 DNA reads TGTGCCATCAGGCCGGACAGGGGGGATGCCGGGGAGCTGTTTTTT. Translated, it gives CAIRPDRGDAGELFF.

The table lists this clone with a count of one. V usage is TRBV6-1 and J usage is TRBJ2-3, with no clear D. This CDR3 spans 14 amino acids. The germline gives CDR1 MNHNS, CDR2 SASEGT. V was clipped by 2 bases and J by 12 bases, with 18 bases between them. The CDR3 region has the DNA TGTGCCAGCAGTGAACGCCCCTGGGCAGGTCGACAGTATTTT. It yields the protein CASSERPWAGRQYF.

The chain has TRBV5-6 and TRBJ1-2; D is uncertain. CDR3 size: 15 residues. V was cut by 2 bases and J by 0 bases, with 11 bases left in between. Germline V CDR1 and CDR2: SGHDT, YYEEEE. CDR3 in DNA: TGTGCCAGCAGCTTCACAGTTCTGGCTAACTATGGCTACACCTTC. This sequence encodes CASSFTVLANYGYTF.

V gene TRBV6-1 combines with J gene TRBJ1-5, with 9 positions matching TRBD1. Trimming removed 6 bases from V and 6 bases from J; junction bases left unmatched: 9. Germline V CDR1 and CDR2: MNHNS, SASEGT. This CDR3 spans 15 amino acids. In DNA, the CDR3 is TGTGCCAGCAGCCCGACGACAGGGGGTAGTCAGCCCCAGCATTTT. It specifies CASSPTTGGSQPQHF.